This T cell receptor beta chain was recorded in a study of sequential checkpoint blockade in melanoma (dated by TCRdb to between 2018 and 2021). For the wider study: In a 1:1 randomization, patients received either first-line nivolumab then ipilimumab (arm A) or ipilimumab then nivolumab (arm B). Both trial sequences were followed by maintenance nivolumab. The paper as a whole reports these results and caveats: Larger, independent patient cohorts are needed to validate the response-prediction model that combines TCR metrics and mutation burden.

Sequences SNHLY (CDR1) and FYNNEI (CDR2) are obtained from the germline V gene. The CDR3 starts with the cysteine, ends with the phenylalanine, and has 13 residues. Left in the record is the CDR3 DNA by itself, 39 bases read in frame from the first base. The germline ends are 9 bases apart after V is trimmed by 3 bases and J by 4 bases. Notes on this clone: Its cognate antigen has yet to be identified. Per-nucleotide qualities are absent, and no much larger clonotype sits a single base away.

The immunoSEQ Assay was used to immunosequence TCRbeta CDR3 regions from genomic DNA. Prior to high-throughput sequencing, genomic DNA was amplified by bias-controlled multiplex PCR. Per the original workflow: To quantify the absolute abundance of each unique TCRbeta CDR3 region, the sequences were collapsed and filtered. Clonality was defined as 1 minus Pielou's evenness and was calculated using productive rearrangements only. A previously published method was used to identify clones whose frequencies were significantly greater in on-treatment samples than in baseline samples. Entries here come from immuneACCESS through TCRdb and include only in-frame sequences with V and J called. Some clones fail to appear in such tables; in the studies checked, an unresolved V gene covers under half of the shortfall, and the cause of the remainder is unknown. The V and J calls and the clone size are those of that table, but D and trimming were determined from the DNA. The sample table contains 20,000 or so clones; only one count was recorded for over 70% of them. The ten largest clones take up roughly 34% of the sample.

The sample's treatment or condition label is to be understood as: randomized to nivolumab then ipilimumab (arm A) or the reverse (arm B). No trial patient had received prior DNA-damaging chemotherapy. On a FACS Aria II flow cytometer, live CD3+CD8+ cells that were negative for CD19 and CD56 were sorted from thawed PBMCs. CheckMate 064, a randomized, open-label phase II trial of sequential checkpoint blockade, was the source of the samples, all of which came from patients with melanoma. Peripheral blood mononuclear cells were collected by leukapheresis, purified with Ficoll-Paque, and frozen in human serum with 10% DMSO. Right after sorting, the blood CD3+CD8+ cells were verified to be >95% pure, and DNA extraction followed.

The origin of this receptor is a human donor with melanoma. Sequences were derived from CD8+ T cells sorted from blood (inferred from file names), sampled from a patient given nivolumab and ipilimumab in sequence. The V gene is TRBV2 and the J gene is TRBJ1-1, and TRBD1 may be the D gene, going by 5 matching bases. The nucleotide sequence is TGTGCCAGCAGTGAGGGGCAGGCCACTGAAGCTTTCTTT. Its protein reads: CASSEGQATEAFF. Where the CDR3 stops, the reference TRBV2 and TRBJ1-1 genes take over; the full variable domain is EPEVTQTPSHQVTQMGQEVILRCVPISNHLYFYWYRQILGQKVEFLVSFYNNEISEKSEIFDDQFSVERPDGSNFTLKIRSTKLEDSAMYFCASSEGQATEAFFGQGTRLTVV.